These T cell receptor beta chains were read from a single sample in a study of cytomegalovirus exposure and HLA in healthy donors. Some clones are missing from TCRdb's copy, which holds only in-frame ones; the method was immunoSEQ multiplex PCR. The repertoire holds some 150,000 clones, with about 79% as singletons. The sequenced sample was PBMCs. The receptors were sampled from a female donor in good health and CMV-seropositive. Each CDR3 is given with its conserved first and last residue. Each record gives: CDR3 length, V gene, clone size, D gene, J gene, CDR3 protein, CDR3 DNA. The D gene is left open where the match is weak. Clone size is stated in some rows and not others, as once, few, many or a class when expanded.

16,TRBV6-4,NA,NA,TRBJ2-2,CASSDSPGANTGELFF,TGTGCCAGCAGTGACTCGCCCGGGGCGAACACCGGGGAGCTGTTTTTT
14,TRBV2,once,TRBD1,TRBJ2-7,CASSGQGMFYEQYF,TGTGCCAGCAGTGGACAGGGGATGTTCTACGAGCAGTACTTC
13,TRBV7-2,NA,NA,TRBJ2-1,CASSLGQYNEQFF,TGTGCCAGCAGCCTCGGACAGTACAATGAGCAGTTCTTC
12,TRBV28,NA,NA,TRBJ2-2,CASSSGAGELFF,TGTGCCAGCAGTTCGGGGGCCGGGGAGCTGTTTTTT
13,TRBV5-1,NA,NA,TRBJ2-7,CASSWGDGYEQYF,TGCGCCAGCAGCTGGGGGGACGGCTACGAGCAGTACTTC
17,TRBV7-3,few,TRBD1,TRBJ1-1,CASSLMGQSGGHTEAFF,TGTGCCAGCAGCTTAATGGGCCAATCAGGGGGCCACACTGAAGCTTTCTTT
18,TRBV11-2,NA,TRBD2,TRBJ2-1,CASSHRGSGGGTYNEQFF,TGTGCCAGCAGCCATAGGGGTTCGGGCGGGGGGACCTACAATGAGCAGTTCTTC
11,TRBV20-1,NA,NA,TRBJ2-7,CSAKGDYEQYF,TGCAGTGCCAAGGGGGATTACGAGCAGTACTTC
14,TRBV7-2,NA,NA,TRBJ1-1,CASSPWAGNTEAFF,TGTGCCAGCAGCCCTTGGGCAGGGAACACTGAAGCTTTCTTT
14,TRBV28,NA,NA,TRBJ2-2,CASKNDRNTGELFF,TGTGCCAGCAAGAACGACAGGAACACCGGGGAGCTGTTTTTT
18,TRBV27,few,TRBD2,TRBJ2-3,CASSFRYASGANTDTQYF,TGTGCCAGCAGTTTCCGGTATGCTAGCGGGGCCAACACAGATACGCAGTATTTT
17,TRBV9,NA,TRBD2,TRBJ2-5,CASSVNVAGGGRETQYF,TGTGCCAGCAGCGTAAATGTAGCGGGGGGCGGGAGAGAGACCCAGTACTTC
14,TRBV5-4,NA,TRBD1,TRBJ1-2,CASSFTGDRSGYTF,TGTGCCAGCAGCTTCACAGGGGATAGGAGTGGCTACACCTTC
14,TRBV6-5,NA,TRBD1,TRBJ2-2,CASSKGQGTGELFF,TGTGCCAGCTCTAAAGGACAGGGAACCGGGGAGCTGTTTTTT
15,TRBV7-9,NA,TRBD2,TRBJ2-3,CASSWGRAGRDTQYF,TGTGCCAGCAGCTGGGGCAGGGCCGGGAGGGATACGCAGTATTTT
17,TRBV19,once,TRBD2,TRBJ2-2,CASSPSGTSGNTGELFF,TGTGCCAGTAGTCCCTCCGGGACTAGCGGGAACACCGGGGAGCTGTTTTTT
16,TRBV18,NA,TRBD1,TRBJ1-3,CASSSRQGLDGNTIYF,TGTGCCAGCTCATCCCGACAGGGCTTGGACGGAAACACCATATATTTT
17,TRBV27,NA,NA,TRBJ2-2,CASSLTREYGNTGELFF,TGTGCCAGCAGTTTAACGAGGGAGTATGGTAACACCGGGGAGCTGTTTTTT
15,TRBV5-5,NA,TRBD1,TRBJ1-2,CASSHRQGKTIGYTF,TGTGCCAGCAGCCACCGACAGGGAAAAACTATTGGCTACACCTTC
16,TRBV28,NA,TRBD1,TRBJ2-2,CASSPPGGSPTGELFF,TGTGCCAGCAGCCCCCCAGGGGGCAGTCCAACCGGGGAGCTGTTTTTT
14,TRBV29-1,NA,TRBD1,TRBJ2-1,CSVVNTGQEYEQFF,TGCAGCGTTGTGAACACAGGACAGGAGTATGAGCAGTTCTTC
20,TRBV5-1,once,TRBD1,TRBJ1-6,CASSPIYRQGLSSYNSPLHF,TGCGCCAGCAGCCCGATCTACCGACAGGGCTTAAGCTCCTATAATTCACCCCTCCACTTT
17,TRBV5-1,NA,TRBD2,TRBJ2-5,CASSTKLAGGPLETQYF,TGCGCCAGCAGCACCAAACTAGCGGGAGGCCCCCTAGAGACCCAGTACTTC
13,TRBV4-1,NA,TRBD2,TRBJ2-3,CASSSGRMDTQYF,TGCGCCAGCAGTAGCGGGAGGATGGATACGCAGTATTTT
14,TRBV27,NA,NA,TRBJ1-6,CASSFQGPNSPLHF,TGTGCCAGCAGTTTTCAGGGGCCGAATTCACCCCTCCACTTT
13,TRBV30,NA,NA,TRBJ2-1,CAWRQGQYNEQFF,TGTGCCTGGAGACAGGGCCAGTACAATGAGCAGTTCTTC
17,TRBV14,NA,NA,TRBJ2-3,CASSHERGFWDTDTQYF,TGTGCCAGCAGCCACGAAAGGGGATTTTGGGACACAGATACGCAGTATTTT
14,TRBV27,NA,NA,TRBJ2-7,CASTPRTSLGEQYF,TGTGCCAGCACCCCGCGGACAAGCTTGGGAGAGCAGTACTTC
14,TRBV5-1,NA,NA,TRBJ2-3,CASSLYRVQDTQYF,TGCGCCAGCAGCTTATACAGGGTACAAGATACGCAGTATTTT